This record covers a single TCR beta chain. The antigen is undetermined. The data were obtained in a study of cytomegalovirus exposure and HLA in healthy donors. Study results and caveats: Later analysis identified 15,000 to 20,000 TCR beta sequences associated with HLA alleles, using a false discovery rate threshold of 0.05.

With 60 Vbeta and 13 Jbeta primers, the PCR was carried out. Profiling relied on immunoSEQ multiplex PCR, and the TCRdb table lists in-frame clones only, not all of them. The sample shows roughly 190,000 clones, about 83% of them seen only once. The clonotype originates from a female donor in good health and CMV-seronegative. Sequences were obtained from PBMCs.

CDR3 sequence: CASSPSTDTQYF. Here the CDR3 DNA reads TGTGCCAGCAGCCCCTCCACAGATACGCAGTATTTT. V usage is TRBV5-6 and J usage is TRBJ2-3; D is uncertain. The CDR3 length is 12 residues. CDR1 is SGHDT, CDR2 YYEEEE, per germline. Trimming took 4 bases from V and 2 from J, leaving 5 bases between them. The full variable domain, its missing parts supplied by reference TRBV5-6 and TRBJ2-3, is DAGVTQSPTHLIKTRGQQVTLRCSPKSGHDTVSWYQQALGQGPQFIFQYYEEEERQRGNFPDRFSGHQFPNYSSELNVNALLLGDSALYLCASSPSTDTQYFGPGTRLTVL.